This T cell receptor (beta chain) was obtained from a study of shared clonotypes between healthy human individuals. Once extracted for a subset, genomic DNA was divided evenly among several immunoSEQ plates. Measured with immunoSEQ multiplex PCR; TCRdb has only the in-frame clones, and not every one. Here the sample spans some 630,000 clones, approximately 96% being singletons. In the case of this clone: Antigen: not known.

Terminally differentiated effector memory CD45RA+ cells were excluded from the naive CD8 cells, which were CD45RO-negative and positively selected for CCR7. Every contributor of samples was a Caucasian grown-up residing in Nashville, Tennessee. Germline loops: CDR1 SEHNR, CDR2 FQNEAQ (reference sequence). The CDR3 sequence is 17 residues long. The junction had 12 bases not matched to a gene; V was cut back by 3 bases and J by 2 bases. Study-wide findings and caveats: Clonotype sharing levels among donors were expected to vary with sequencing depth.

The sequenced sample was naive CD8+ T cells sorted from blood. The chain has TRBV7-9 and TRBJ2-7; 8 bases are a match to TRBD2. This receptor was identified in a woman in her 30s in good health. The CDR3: CASSLGTTGTRAYEQYF. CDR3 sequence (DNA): TGTGCCAGCAGCTTGGGCACTACCGGGACTAGAGCCTACGAGCAGTACTTC.